Described below is a single TCR beta chain sequence and its context. This sample stems from a study of human T cells and chemical hapten exposure. The CDR3 is made up of 15 amino acids. After removal of 6 bases from V and 7 bases from J, the junction contained 10 bases not matched to a gene. Germline V gene data show CDR1 as SGHRS and CDR2 as YFSETQ. As for time point: patch test 1, 2 weeks after DPC sensitization. As to treatment: therapeutic diphenylcyclopropenone sensitization with weekly scalp DPC. The authors' total RNA extraction used unfractionated whole blood. A single record per CDR3 protein comes from TCRdb applying MiXCR to the RACE reads. The data hold some 180,000 distinct CDR3 sequences, with around 24% observed a single time.

The sample consisted of whole blood, taken in connection with sensitization to the hapten diphenylcyclopropenone (DPC). V and J are TRBV5-1 and TRBJ2-2, with 9 bases identical to TRBD1. The sequence came from a woman aged 50 to 60 with alopecia areata. Some clones in this sample may be carry-over from other donors' samples. CDR3: CASTGQGGVYGELFF. The CDR3 coding sequence is TGCGCCAGCACGGGACAGGGTGGAGTTTACGGGGAGCTGTTTTTT. Full variable domain (outside the CDR3, taken from reference TRBV5-1 and TRBJ2-2): KAGVTQTPRYLIKTRGQQVTLSCSPISGHRSVSWYQQTPGQGLQFLFEYFSETQRNKGNFPGRFSGRQFSNSRSEMNVSTLELGDSALYLCASTGQGGVYGELFFGEGSRLTVL.